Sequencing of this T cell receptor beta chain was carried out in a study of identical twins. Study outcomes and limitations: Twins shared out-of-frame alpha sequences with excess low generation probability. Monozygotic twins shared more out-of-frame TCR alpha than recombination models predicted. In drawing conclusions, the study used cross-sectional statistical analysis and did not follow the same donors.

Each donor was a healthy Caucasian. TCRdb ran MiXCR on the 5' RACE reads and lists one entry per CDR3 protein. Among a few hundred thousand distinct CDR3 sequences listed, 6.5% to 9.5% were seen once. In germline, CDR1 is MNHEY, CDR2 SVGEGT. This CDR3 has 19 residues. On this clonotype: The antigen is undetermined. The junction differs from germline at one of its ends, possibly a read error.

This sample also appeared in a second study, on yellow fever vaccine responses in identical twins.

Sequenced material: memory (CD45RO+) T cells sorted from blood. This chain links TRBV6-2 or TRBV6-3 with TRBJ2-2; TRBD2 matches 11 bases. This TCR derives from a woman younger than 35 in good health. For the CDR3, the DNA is TGTGCCGGCAGTTACGTGACTAGCGGGAAGACCACGAACACCGGGGAGCTGTTTTTT. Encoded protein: CAGSYVTSGKTTNTGELFF.